These 7 T cell receptor beta chains originate from one sample sequenced in a study of T cell changes during pregnancy in multiple sclerosis. The repertoire was sequenced with immunoSEQ multiplex PCR; TCRdb's copy has only in-frame clones and lacks some. The data contain tens of thousands of clones, around 90% of them seen just once; the ten biggest clones take up about 0.7%. The material was CD4+ T cells from peripheral blood mononuclear cells, obtained in the first trimester of pregnancy. The receptors stem from a female donor in good health, enrolled as a control in a pregnancy study.

This chain's CDR3 is CASSLNLQETQYF. CDR3 sequence (DNA): TGTGCCAGCAGCTTGAATCTCCAAGAGACCCAGTACTTC. V and J are TRBV5-6 and TRBJ2-5; D is unresolved. Trimming took 1 base from V and 1 from J, leaving 5 bases between them. The CDR3 is 13 residues long. Germline CDR1 SGHDT, CDR2 YYEEEE.

V is TRBV11-2 and J is TRBJ2-3, with no clear D. The germline gives CDR1 SGHAT, CDR2 FQNNGV. The V and J ends lost 1 base and 6 bases respectively, with 8 bases between them. The CDR3 totals 13 residues. The CDR3 DNA is TGTGCCAGCAGCTTAGGGGCCCTGGATACGCAGTATTTT. This codes for CASSLGALDTQYF.

The chain couples TRBV19 to TRBJ1-2; perhaps TRBD1 as D (5 bases). Trimming took 4 bases from V and 8 from J, leaving 17 bases between them. The germline V gene has CDR1 LNHDA and CDR2 SQIVND (reference sequence). This CDR3 comprises 14 residues. The CDR3 loop is CASSRDQGGEGYTF. CDR3 coding DNA: TGTGCCAGTAGTAGAGATCAGGGAGGGGAGGGCTACACCTTC.

This chain's CDR3 is CASSEYYEQYF. CDR3 sequence (DNA): TGTGCCAGCAGCGAGTACTACGAGCAGTACTTC. V usage is TRBV11-2 and J usage is TRBJ2-7; no firm D call. In germline, CDR1 is SGHAT, CDR2 FQNNGV. CDR3 length: 11 amino acids. Trimming removed 5 bases from V and 3 bases from J, with 5 bases in between.

This clone was seen a handful of times. The V call is TRBV2, the J call TRBJ1-4; D unclear. Germline V gene data show CDR1 as SNHLY and CDR2 as FYNNEI. Trimming left V 8 bases short and J 7 bases short, with 14 bases between. This CDR3 has 13 amino acids. CDR3 amino acids: CASHGEGSEKLFF. The CDR3 DNA follows: TGTGCCAGCCACGGGGAGGGTAGTGAAAAACTGTTTTTT.

This clone was detected only a few times. CDR3 in amino acids: CASSRGGNRAKPYNEQFF. The CDR3 DNA is TGCGCCAGCAGCAGGGGGGGAAACAGGGCCAAGCCTTACAATGAGCAGTTCTTC. This chain uses TRBV4-1 with TRBJ2-1; weak D call: TRBD2 (7 bases). V lost 5 bases, J lost 4 bases, and 24 bases lay in between. Germline lookup yields CDR1 MGHRA and CDR2 YSYEKL. This CDR3 has 18 amino acids.

The chain employs TRBV11-2 and TRBJ1-1; D uncertain. Germline V gene sequence: CDR1 SGHAT, CDR2 FQNNGV. Trimming cost V 5 bases and J 11 bases, with 12 bases left between them. The CDR3 sequence is 11 residues long. The CDR3 protein is CASSRGLSAFF. In nucleotides, the CDR3 is TGTGCCAGCAGCCGCGGGCTCAGTGCTTTCTTT.